The 12 T cell receptor beta chains below come from one sample, sequenced in a study of blood T cell repertoires in COVID-19 (dated by TCRdb to the early 2020s). The protocol used for the library was the immunoSEQ multiplex PCR assay. Imported from immuneACCESS, the table was reduced by TCRdb to in-frame sequences with V and J called. These copies leave out some clones; in studies compared against another copy, an unresolved V gene accounts for under half, and the cause of the remainder is not known. A total of 120,000 or so clones appear in this sample, around 76% of them only once. Roughly 2% of the sample comes from the top ten. The sample taken for sequencing was peripheral blood. The receptors originated from a man between 65 and 85 years old with acute or convalescent COVID-19.

The J gene is TRBJ2-1, the V gene TRBV9, with TRBD1 as a possible D gene (5 bases). Germline values: CDR1 SGDLS, CDR2 YYNGEE. V was trimmed by 0 bases and J by 3 bases, leaving 10 bases between them. The CDR3 covers 15 residues. The CDR3 loop is CASSVEGFDYNEQFF. The CDR3 coding sequence is TGTGCCAGCAGCGTAGAGGGGTTCGACTACAATGAGCAGTTCTTC.

The genes are TRBV7-2 and TRBJ2-5, with TRBD2 identical over 11 bases. This CDR3 contains 16 residues. V was clipped by 3 bases and J by 2 bases; unmatched bases: 5. Per the germline V gene, CDR1 is SGHTA and CDR2 is FQGNSA. The CDR3 reads CASSFRTSGFQETQYF. Here the CDR3 DNA reads TGTGCCAGCAGCTTCAGGACTAGCGGGTTTCAAGAGACCCAGTACTTC.

The chain is built from TRBV5-1 and TRBJ1-6; D possibly corresponds to TRBD1 (6 bases). This CDR3 region has 15 residues. Germline CDR1 SGHRS, CDR2 YFSETQ. Trimming removed 0 bases at V and 7 bases at J, with 11 bases between. The CDR3: CASSLASGTNSPLHF. Written as DNA, the CDR3 is TGCGCCAGCAGCTTGGCCTCCGGGACAAATTCACCCCTCCACTTT.

The chain is built from TRBV5-1 and TRBJ1-2; D may be TRBD1 (6 bases). Trimming took off 1 base at V and 4 bases at J, with 8 bases between the two ends. The CDR3 has 13 residues. The germline gives CDR1 SGHRS, CDR2 YFSETQ. In nucleotides, the CDR3 is TGCGCCAGCAGCTTGCAGGGGAGCTATGGCTACACCTTC. This translates into CASSLQGSYGYTF.

This clone was seen a few times. This chain connects TRBV12-3 or TRBV12-4 to TRBJ1-2, with D possibly being TRBD1 (6 bases). V was cut by 5 bases and J by 6 bases, with 13 bases left in between. This CDR3 contains 13 residues. CDR3 nucleotide sequence: TGTGCCAGCAGTCGGGGACAAAGCCATGGCTACACCTTC. This codes for CASSRGQSHGYTF.

The chain carries TRBV7-3 and TRBJ2-3, with D perhaps TRBD1 (6 bases). The V end was cut by 1 base, the J end by 0 bases, with 8 bases between. The CDR3 runs to 15 residues. Germline V gene lookup returns CDR1 SGHTA and CDR2 FQGTGA. The CDR3 here is CASSLMGASTDTQYF. In DNA form, the CDR3 reads TGTGCCAGCAGCTTAATGGGGGCCAGCACAGATACGCAGTATTTT.

CDR3 loop: CASSPSLPGGGYTF. The CDR3 coding sequence is TGCGCCAGCAGCCCGAGCCTCCCCGGCGGTGGCTACACCTTC. The chain links TRBV5-1 to TRBJ1-2; D unclear. V was pared by 4 bases and J by 7 bases, with 17 bases between. The CDR3 extends over 14 amino acids. CDR1 is SGHRS and CDR2 is YFSETQ in the germline V gene.

This chain connects TRBV19 to TRBJ2-4; 10 bases match TRBD2. This CDR3 spans 17 amino acids. Germline CDR1 and CDR2: LNHDA and SQIVND (reference sequence). After removal of 6 bases from V and 0 bases from J, the junction contained 8 bases not matched to a gene. CDR3 nucleotide sequence: TGTGCCAGTAGCAGCGGGGGGGACACCATAGCCAAAAACATTCAGTACTTC. It encodes CASSSGGDTIAKNIQYF.

This rearrangement joins TRBV7-2 to TRBJ1-2; 7 nucleotides agree with TRBD1. This CDR3 has 14 residues. The germline V gene encodes CDR1 SGHTA and CDR2 FQGNSA. Trimming removed 4 bases from V and 5 bases from J; junction bases left unmatched: 7. CDR3 nucleotide sequence: TGTGCCAGCAGCTCACAGGGGATTGGGTATGGCTACACCTTC. It encodes CASSSQGIGYGYTF. Full variable domain (missing parts from reference TRBV7-2 and TRBJ1-2): GAGVSQSPSNKVTEKGKDVELRCDPISGHTALYWYRQSLGQGLEFLIYFQGNSAPDKSGLPSDRFSAERTGGSVSTLTIQRTQQEDSAVYLCASSSQGIGYGYTFGSGTRLTVV.

V is TRBV9 and J is TRBJ1-6, with D unclear. The CDR3 is 14 residues long. Trimming shortened V by 4 bases and J by 5 bases, and 10 bases separated the two germline ends. Germline-derived CDR1 and CDR2 are SGDLS and YYNGEE. The CDR3 DNA reads TGTGCCAGCAGCCCCCAGAATAATAATTCACCCCTCCACTTT. This translates into CASSPQNNNSPLHF. Based on the CDR3 plus reference TRBV9 and TRBJ1-6, the full variable domain is DSGVTQTPKHLITATGQRVTLRCSPRSGDLSVYWYQQSLDQGLQFLIQYYNGEERAKGNILERFSAQQFPDLHSELNLSSLELGDSALYFCASSPQNNNSPLHFGNGTRLTVT.

In this sample, this clone turned up once. The same CDR3 can be traced to other DNA sequences in this sample. The gene calls are TRBV7-2 and TRBJ2-7; maybe TRBD1 (6 bases). The V gene lost 2 bases and the J gene lost 2 bases, with 10 bases spanning the gap. Per the germline V gene, CDR1 is SGHTA and CDR2 is FQGNSA. The CDR3 has 14 amino acids. The CDR3 bases are TGTGCCAGCAGCTTAAGGCAGGGGACCTACGAGCAGTACTTC. This codes for CASSLRQGTYEQYF.

V and J are TRBV7-9 and TRBJ1-4, with D perhaps matching TRBD1 (6 bases). The V gene's germline CDR1 is SEHNR and CDR2 FQNEAQ (reference sequence). Trimming removed 5 bases at V and 8 bases at J, with 12 bases between. CDR3 length: 13 residues. The CDR3 loop is CASSRQGYEKLFF. In DNA, the CDR3 is TGTGCCAGCAGCCGCCAGGGGTACGAAAAACTGTTTTTT.